This T cell receptor beta chain stems from a study of blood T cells in healthy people across ages. As concerns this clonotype: Its antigen is unidentified.

With a J-beta primer mix and a sample-barcoded 5' primer, a second PCR ran about 6 to 11 cycles. Every sample gave at least 2.5 million paired-end reads containing CDR3. TCRdb itself ran the 5' RACE reads through MiXCR, one entry per CDR3 protein. This sample has about 1.5 million distinct CDR3 sequences, with 35% to 45% found just once. Aged about 6 to 90, donors were systemically healthy Caucasians from Russia. Study-wide results and caveats: Per million T cells, the diversity of TCR beta decreased roughly linearly as age advanced. Reliance upon unsorted PBMCs precluded definitive naive versus antigen-experienced comparison.

The sequence derives from a woman aged 18 to 35 in good health. The sample taken for sequencing was blood.

The CDR3 bases are TGTGCCAGCAGCCCTACTCCAGGCATGAACACTGAAGCTTTCTTT. This gives the protein CASSPTPGMNTEAFF. V is TRBV7-9 and J is TRBJ1-1, with D unclear. The V end was cut by 5 bases, the J end by 0 bases, with 13 bases between. The CDR3 is 15 amino acids. CDR1 and CDR2 (germline): SEHNR, FQNEAQ (reference sequence).